This TCR beta chain was found in a study of cytomegalovirus exposure and HLA in healthy donors. Study as a whole: The roughly 670 first-cohort repertoires and the 130 or so validation repertoires shared the same platform, a later analysis reported. General study results and limits: Reported performance of the classifier showed diagnosis of cytomegalovirus status with high specificity and sensitivity. Cytomegalovirus-associated TCR beta chains were listed, numbering approximately 150.

TCRdb's copy holds only in-frame clones and misses some; the assay was immunoSEQ multiplex PCR. The sample includes about 98,000 clones, 87% of them seen just once. Worth noting for this clone: The antigen is undetermined.

Germline V lookup: CDR1 SEHNR, CDR2 FQNEAQ (reference sequence). The CDR3 is 12 residues long. V shed 5 bases and J shed 4 bases, with 8 bases lying between them. The gene calls are TRBV7-9 and TRBJ1-2; D is unresolved. This sequence originates from a young woman in good health and CMV-seronegative. The sequenced material came from PBMCs. CDR3 nucleotide sequence: TGTGCCAGCAGCGCCGGGGTCTATGGCTACACCTTC. Amino acid sequence: CASSAGVYGYTF.